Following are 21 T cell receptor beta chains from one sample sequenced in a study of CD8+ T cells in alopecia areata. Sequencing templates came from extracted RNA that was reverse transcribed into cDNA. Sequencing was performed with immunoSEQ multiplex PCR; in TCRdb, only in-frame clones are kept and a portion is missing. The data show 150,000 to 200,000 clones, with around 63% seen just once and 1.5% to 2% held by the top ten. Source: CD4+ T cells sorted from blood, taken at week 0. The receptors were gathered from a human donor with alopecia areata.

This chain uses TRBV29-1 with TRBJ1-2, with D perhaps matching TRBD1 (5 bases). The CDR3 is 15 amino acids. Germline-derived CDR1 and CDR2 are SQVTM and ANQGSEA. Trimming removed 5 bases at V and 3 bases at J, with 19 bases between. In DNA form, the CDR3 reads TGCAGCGTTCCCCGACCAACCGGGACCGACTATGGCTACACCTTC. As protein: CSVPRPTGTDYGYTF.

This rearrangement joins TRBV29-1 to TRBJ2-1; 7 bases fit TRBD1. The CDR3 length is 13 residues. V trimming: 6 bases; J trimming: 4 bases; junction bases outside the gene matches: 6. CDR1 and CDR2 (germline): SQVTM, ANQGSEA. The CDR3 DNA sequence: TGCAGCGTCGCGGACAGGCGGTACAATGAGCAGTTCTTC. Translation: CSVADRRYNEQFF.

The CDR3 nucleotides are TGCAGCGTTGTCGGCGCAGGGATCGGAAACACCATATATTTT. The encoded protein is CSVVGAGIGNTIYF. The V and J genes are TRBV29-1 and TRBJ1-3, with D maybe TRBD1 (5 bases). Trimming left V 4 bases short and J 4 bases short, with 14 bases between. The CDR3 totals 14 residues. Germline V gives CDR1 SQVTM, CDR2 ANQGSEA.

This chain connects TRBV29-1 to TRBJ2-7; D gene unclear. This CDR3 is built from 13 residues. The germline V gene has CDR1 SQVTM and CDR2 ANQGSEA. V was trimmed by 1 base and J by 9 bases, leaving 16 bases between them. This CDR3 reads CSVEAWKGAMQYF. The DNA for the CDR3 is TGCAGCGTTGAAGCGTGGAAGGGTGCGATGCAGTACTTC.

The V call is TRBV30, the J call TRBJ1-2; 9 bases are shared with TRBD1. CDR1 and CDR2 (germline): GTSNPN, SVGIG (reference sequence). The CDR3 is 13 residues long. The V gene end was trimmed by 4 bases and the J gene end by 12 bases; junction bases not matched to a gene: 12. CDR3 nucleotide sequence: TGTGCCTGGAATCTACCGGGACAGGGAACGAACACCTTC. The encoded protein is CAWNLPGQGTNTF.

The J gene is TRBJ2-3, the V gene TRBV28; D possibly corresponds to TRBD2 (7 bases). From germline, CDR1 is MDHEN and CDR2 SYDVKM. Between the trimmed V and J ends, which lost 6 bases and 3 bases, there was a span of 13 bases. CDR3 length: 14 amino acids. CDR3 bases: TGTGCCAGCAGCCTCGGGGGGCCTACAGATACGCAGTATTTT. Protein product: CASSLGGPTDTQYF.

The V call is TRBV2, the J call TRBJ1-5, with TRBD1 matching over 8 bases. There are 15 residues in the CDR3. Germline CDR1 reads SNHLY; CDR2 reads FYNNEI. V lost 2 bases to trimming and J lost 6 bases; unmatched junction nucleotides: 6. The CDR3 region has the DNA TGTGCCAGCAGTGAAAGGGCAGGGGGCAGTCAGCCCCAGCATTTT. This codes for CASSERAGGSQPQHF.

CDR3 residues: CSGKGTAGYTF. As DNA, the CDR3 is TGCAGCGGCAAAGGGACAGCTGGCTACACCTTC. The rearrangement joins TRBV29-1 to TRBJ1-2; TRBD1 matches at 7 bases. The CDR3 length is 11 residues. The junction had 6 bases not matched to a gene; V was cut back by 7 bases and J by 7 bases. Germline V gives CDR1 SQVTM, CDR2 ANQGSEA. The variable domain in full, completed from reference TRBV29-1 and TRBJ1-2, reads SAVISQKPSRDICQRGTSLTIQCQVDSQVTMMFWYRQQPGQSLTLIATANQGSEATYESGFVIDKFPISRPNLTFSTLTVSNMSPEDSSIYLCSGKGTAGYTFGSGTRLTVV.

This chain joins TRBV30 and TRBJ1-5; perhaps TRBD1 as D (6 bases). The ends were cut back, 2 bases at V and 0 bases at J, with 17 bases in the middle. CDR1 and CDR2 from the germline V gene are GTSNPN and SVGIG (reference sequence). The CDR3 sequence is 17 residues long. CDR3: CAWSIRGAIGSNQPQHF. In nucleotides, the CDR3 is TGTGCCTGGAGTATAAGGGGGGCTATAGGTAGCAATCAGCCCCAGCATTTT. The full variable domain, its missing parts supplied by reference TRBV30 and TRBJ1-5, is SQTIHQWPATLVQPVGSPLSLECTVEGTSNPNLYWYRQAAGRGLQLLFYSVGIGQISSEVPQNLSASRPQDRQFILSSKKLLLSDSGFYLCAWSIRGAIGSNQPQHFGDGTRLSIL.

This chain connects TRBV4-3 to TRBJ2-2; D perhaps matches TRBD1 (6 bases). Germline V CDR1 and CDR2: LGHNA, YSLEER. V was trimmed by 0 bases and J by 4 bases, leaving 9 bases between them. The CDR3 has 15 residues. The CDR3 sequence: CASSQDWGRTGELFF. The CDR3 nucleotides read TGCGCCAGCAGCCAAGATTGGGGGCGCACCGGGGAGCTGTTTTTT.

CDR3 sequence reads: CASTEDKTQYF. CDR3 in DNA: TGTGCCAGCACGGAAGATAAGACCCAGTACTTC. This rearrangement joins TRBV25-1 to TRBJ2-5; D remains unclear. V was pared by 7 bases and J by 6 bases, with 9 bases between. Germline CDR1 MGHDK, CDR2 SYGVNS. CDR3 length equals 11 residues.

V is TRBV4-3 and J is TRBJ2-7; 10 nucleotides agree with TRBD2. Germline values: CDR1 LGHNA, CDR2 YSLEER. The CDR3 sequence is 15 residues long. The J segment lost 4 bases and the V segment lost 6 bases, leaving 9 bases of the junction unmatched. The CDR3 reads CASSRLSSGGYEQYF. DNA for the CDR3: TGCGCCAGCAGTCGCCTGTCTAGCGGGGGTTACGAGCAGTACTTC.

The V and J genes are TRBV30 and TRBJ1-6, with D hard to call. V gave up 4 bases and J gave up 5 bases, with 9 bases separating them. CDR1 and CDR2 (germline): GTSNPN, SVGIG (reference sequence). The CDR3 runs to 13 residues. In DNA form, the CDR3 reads TGTGCCTGGACCCCAAGGAATAATTCACCCCTCCACTTT. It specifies CAWTPRNNSPLHF. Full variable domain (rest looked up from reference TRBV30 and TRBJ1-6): SQTIHQWPATLVQPVGSPLSLECTVEGTSNPNLYWYRQAAGRGLQLLFYSVGIGQISSEVPQNLSASRPQDRQFILSSKKLLLSDSGFYLCAWTPRNNSPLHFGNGTRLTVT.

The CDR3 nucleotides read TGTGCCAGCAGTTCCACTTCGAGCAATCAGCCCCAGCATTTT. Protein product: CASSSTSSNQPQHF. This chain joins TRBV6-5 and TRBJ1-5; no clear D gene. Germline V CDR1 and CDR2: MNHEY, SVGAGI. The CDR3 has 14 residues. V lost 4 bases, J lost 1 base, and 8 bases lay in between.

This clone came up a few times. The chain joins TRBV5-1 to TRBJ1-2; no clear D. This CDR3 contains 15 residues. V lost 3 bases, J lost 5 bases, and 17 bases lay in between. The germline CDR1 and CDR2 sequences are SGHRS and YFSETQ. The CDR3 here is CASSSARDNLYGYTF. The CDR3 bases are TGCGCCAGCAGCTCCGCCCGAGACAATTTATATGGCTACACCTTC.

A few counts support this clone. The CDR3 reads CSVPGTSGNTQYF. The CDR3, as DNA: TGCAGCGTCCCCGGGACTAGCGGGAATACGCAGTATTTT. The chain joins TRBV29-1 to TRBJ2-3, with 13 bases that match TRBD2. With 6 bases clipped from V and 7 bases from J, the junction kept 4 bases outside the gene matches. CDR1 is SQVTM, CDR2 ANQGSEA, per germline. CDR3 length equals 13 residues.

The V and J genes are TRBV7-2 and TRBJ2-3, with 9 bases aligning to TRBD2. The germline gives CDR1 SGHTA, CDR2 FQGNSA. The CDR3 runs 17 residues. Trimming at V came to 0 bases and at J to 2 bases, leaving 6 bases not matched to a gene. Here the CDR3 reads CASSLAWSSGDTDTQYF. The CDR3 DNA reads TGTGCCAGCAGCTTAGCTTGGTCTAGCGGGGACACAGATACGCAGTATTTT. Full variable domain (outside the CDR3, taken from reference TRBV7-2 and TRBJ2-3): GAGVSQSPSNKVTEKGKDVELRCDPISGHTALYWYRQSLGQGLEFLIYFQGNSAPDKSGLPSDRFSAERTGGSVSTLTIQRTQQEDSAVYLCASSLAWSSGDTDTQYFGPGTRLTVL.

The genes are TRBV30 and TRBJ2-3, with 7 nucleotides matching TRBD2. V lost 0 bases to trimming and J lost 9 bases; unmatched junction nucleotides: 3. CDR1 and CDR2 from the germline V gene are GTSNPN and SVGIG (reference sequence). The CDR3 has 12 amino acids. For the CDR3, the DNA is TGTGCCTGGAGTGTAGCCGGGGGGACGCAGTATTTT. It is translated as CAWSVAGGTQYF.

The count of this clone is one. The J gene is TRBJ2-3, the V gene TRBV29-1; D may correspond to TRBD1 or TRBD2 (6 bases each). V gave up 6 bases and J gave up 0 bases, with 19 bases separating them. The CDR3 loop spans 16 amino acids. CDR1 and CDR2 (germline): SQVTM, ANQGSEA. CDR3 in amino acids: CSVGHIRGQSTDTQYF. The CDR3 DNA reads TGCAGCGTGGGACATATCCGGGGGCAGAGCACAGATACGCAGTATTTT.

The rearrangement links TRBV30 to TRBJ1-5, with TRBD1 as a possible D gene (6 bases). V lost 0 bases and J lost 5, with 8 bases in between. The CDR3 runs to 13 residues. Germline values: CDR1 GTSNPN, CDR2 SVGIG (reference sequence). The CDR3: CAWSVAGDQPQHF. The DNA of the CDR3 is TGTGCCTGGAGTGTCGCAGGGGATCAGCCCCAGCATTTT.

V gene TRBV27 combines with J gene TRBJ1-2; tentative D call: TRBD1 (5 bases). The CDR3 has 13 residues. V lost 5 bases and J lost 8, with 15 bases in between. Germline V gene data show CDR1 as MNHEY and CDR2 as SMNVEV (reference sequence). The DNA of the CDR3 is TGTGCCAGCAGTCCAACCGGGGCTCGGGGCTACACCTTC. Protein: CASSPTGARGYTF.